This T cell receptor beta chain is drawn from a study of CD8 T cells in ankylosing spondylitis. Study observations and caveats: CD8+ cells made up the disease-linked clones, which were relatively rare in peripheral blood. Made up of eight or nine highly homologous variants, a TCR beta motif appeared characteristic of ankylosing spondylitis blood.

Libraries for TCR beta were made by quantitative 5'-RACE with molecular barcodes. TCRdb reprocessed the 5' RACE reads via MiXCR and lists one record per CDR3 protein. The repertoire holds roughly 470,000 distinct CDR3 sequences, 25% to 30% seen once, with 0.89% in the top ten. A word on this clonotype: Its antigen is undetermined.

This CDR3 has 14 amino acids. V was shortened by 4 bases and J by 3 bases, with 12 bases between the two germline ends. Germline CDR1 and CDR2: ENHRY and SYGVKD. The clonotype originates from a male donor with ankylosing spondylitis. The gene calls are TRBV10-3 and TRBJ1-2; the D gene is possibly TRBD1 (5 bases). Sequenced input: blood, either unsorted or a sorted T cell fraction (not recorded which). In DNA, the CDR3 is TGTGCCATCAGTGGCGGGACGGCCGACTATGGCTACACCTTC. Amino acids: CAISGGTADYGYTF.